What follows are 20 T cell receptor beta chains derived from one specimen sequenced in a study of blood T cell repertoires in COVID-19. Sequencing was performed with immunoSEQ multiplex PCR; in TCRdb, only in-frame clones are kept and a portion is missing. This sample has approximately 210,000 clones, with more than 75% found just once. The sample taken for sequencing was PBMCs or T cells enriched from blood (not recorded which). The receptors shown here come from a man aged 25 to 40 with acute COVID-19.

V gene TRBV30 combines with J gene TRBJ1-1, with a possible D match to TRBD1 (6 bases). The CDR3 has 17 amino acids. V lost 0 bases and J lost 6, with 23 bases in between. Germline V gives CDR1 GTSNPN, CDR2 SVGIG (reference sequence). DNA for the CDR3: TGTGCCTGGAGTGTAGGCCCACGTTTAGACAGGCTATCTGAAGCTTTCTTT. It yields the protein CAWSVGPRLDRLSEAFF.

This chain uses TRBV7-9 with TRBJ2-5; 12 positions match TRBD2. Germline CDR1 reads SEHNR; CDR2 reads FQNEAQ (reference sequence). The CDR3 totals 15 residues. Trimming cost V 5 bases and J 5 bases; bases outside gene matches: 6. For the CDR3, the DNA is TGTGCCAGCAGCCGGACTAGCGGGGAGCCTGAGACCCAGTACTTC. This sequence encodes CASSRTSGEPETQYF.

CDR3 coding DNA: TGCAGCGTTGAGGGGACTAGCGGGGGGCTCGAGTATCAAGCAGATACGCAGTATTTT. This translates into CSVEGTSGGLEYQADTQYF. The chain couples TRBV29-1 to TRBJ2-3; TRBD2 matches 15 bases. Germline V gene sequence: CDR1 SQVTM, CDR2 ANQGSEA. With 3 bases clipped from V and 4 bases from J, the junction kept 14 bases outside the gene matches. The CDR3 has 19 residues.

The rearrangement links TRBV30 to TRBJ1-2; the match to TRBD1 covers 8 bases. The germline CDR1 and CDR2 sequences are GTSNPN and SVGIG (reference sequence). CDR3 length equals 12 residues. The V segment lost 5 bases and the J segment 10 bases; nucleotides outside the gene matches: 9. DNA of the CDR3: TGTGCCTGGGGGCAGGGGGCAAATGTCTACACCTTC. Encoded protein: CAWGQGANVYTF.

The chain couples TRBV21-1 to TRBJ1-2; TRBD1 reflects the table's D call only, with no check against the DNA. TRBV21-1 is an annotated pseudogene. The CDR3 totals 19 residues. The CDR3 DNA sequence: TGTGCCAGCAGCAATCTGGGCGGGACAGGGTCGCACAAGAACTATGGCTACACCTTC. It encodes CASSNLGGTGSHKNYGYTF.

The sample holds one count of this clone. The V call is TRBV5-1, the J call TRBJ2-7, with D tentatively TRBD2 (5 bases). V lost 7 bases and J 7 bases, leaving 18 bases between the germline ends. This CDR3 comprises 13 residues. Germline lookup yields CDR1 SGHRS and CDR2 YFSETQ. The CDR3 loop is CASGWERQKEQYF. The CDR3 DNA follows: TGCGCCAGCGGCTGGGAGAGGCAGAAGGAGCAGTACTTC.

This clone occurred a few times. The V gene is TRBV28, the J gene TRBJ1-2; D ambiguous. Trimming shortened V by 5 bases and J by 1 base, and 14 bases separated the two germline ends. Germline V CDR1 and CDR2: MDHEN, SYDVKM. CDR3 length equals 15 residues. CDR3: CASSLMGGGNYGYTF. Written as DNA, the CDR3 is TGTGCCAGCAGTCTGATGGGAGGAGGTAACTATGGCTACACCTTC.

CDR3 sequence: CASSFSSGFNYGYTF. In DNA form, the CDR3 reads TGTGCCAGCAGCTTTAGTTCTGGTTTTAACTATGGCTACACCTTC. This chain connects TRBV7-2 to TRBJ1-2, with D unresolved. Looked up from germline, CDR1 is SGHTA and CDR2 is FQGNSA. V was trimmed by 3 bases and J by 1 base, leaving 12 bases between them. The CDR3 extends over 15 amino acids.

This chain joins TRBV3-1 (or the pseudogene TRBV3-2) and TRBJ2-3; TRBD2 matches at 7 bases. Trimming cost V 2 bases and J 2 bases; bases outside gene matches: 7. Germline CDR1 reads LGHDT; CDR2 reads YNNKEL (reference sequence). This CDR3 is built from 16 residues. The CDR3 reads CASSQLGGIFTDTQYF. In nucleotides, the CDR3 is TGTGCCAGCAGCCAATTGGGGGGGATTTTCACAGATACGCAGTATTTT.

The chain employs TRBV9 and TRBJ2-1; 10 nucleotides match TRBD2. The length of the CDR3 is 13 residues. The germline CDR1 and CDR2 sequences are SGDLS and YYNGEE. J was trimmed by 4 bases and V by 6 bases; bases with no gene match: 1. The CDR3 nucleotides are TGTGCCAGCACACTAGCGGGGTACAATGAGCAGTTCTTC. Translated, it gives CASTLAGYNEQFF.

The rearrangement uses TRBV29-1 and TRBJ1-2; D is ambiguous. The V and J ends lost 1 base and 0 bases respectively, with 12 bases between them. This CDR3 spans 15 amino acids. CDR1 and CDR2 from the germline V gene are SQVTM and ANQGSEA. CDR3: CSVEVEEETNYGYTF. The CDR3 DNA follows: TGCAGCGTTGAAGTTGAGGAGGAGACTAACTATGGCTACACCTTC.

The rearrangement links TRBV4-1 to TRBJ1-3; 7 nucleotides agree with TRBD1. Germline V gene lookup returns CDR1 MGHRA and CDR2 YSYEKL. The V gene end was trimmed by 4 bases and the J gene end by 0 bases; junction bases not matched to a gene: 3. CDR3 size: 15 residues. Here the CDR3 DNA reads TGCGCCAGCAGCCCGGCAGGGGGCTCTGGAAACACCATATATTTT. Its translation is CASSPAGGSGNTIYF.

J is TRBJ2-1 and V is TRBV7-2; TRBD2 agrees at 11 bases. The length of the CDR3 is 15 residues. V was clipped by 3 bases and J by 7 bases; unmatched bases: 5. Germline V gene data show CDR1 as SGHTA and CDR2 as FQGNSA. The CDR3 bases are TGTGCCAGCAGCTTTAGCGGGGGGGCCTGGAATGAGCAGTTCTTC. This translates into CASSFSGGAWNEQFF.

This CDR3 reads CASGRGREPQHF. Here the CDR3 DNA reads TGTGCTAGTGGCCGAGGTCGAGAGCCCCAGCATTTT. This sequence joins TRBV12-5 and TRBJ1-5; D is unclear. Trimming cost V 6 bases and J 8 bases, with 11 bases left between them. Germline loops: CDR1 LGHNT, CDR2 FRNRAP. The CDR3 has 12 amino acids. The whole variable domain, filled in from reference TRBV12-5 and TRBJ1-5, reads DARVTQTPRHKVTEMGQEVTMRCQPILGHNTVFWYRQTMMQGLELLAYFRNRAPLDDSGMPKDRFSAEMPDATLATLKIQPSEPRDSAVYFCASGRGREPQHFGDGTRLSIL.

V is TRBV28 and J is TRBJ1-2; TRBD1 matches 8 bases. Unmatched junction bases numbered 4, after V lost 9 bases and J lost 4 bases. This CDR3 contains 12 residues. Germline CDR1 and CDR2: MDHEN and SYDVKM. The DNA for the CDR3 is TGTGCCAGTGGACAGGGCGGCTATGGCTACACCTTC. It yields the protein CASGQGGYGYTF.

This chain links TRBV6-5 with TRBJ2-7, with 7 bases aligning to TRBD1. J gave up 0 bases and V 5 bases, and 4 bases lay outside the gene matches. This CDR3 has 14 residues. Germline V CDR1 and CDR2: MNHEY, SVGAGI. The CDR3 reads CASSPDRYSYEQYF. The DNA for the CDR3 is TGTGCCAGCAGTCCGGACAGGTACTCCTACGAGCAGTACTTC.

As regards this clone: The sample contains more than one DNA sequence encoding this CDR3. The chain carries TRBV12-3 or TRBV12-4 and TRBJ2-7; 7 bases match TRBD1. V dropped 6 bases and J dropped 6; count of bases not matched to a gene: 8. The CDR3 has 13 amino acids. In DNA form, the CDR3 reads TGTGCCAGCAGCTCGGGACAGACTCCCGAGCAGTACTTC. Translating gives CASSSGQTPEQYF.

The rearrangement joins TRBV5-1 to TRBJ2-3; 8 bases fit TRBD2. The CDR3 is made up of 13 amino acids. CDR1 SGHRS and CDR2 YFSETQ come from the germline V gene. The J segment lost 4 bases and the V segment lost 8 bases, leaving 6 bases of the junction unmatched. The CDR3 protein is CASGRGASDTQYF. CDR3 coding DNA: TGCGCCAGTGGGCGGGGGGCGTCAGATACGCAGTATTTT.

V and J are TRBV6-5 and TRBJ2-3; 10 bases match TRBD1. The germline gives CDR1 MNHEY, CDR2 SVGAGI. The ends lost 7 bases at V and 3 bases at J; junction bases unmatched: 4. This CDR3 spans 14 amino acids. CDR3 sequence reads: CASTRDRGTDTQYF. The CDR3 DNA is TGTGCCAGCACTAGGGACAGGGGTACAGATACGCAGTATTTT.

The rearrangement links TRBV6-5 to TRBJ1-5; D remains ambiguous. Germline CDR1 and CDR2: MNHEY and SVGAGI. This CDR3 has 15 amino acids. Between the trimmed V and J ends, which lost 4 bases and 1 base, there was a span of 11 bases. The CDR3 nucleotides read TGTGCCAGCAGTTTACGGACGGGGAGCAATCAGCCCCAGCATTTT. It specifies CASSLRTGSNQPQHF.